Below, 15 T cell receptor beta chains from the same sample are listed, as sequenced in a study of T cell repertoires in cytomegalovirus infection. These receptors have no identified antigens. TCRdb processed the reads anew with MiXCR; each CDR3 protein has one entry. The sample records a few hundred thousand distinct CDR3 sequences, roughly 36% being singletons. Specimen: cultured PBMCs, collected from culture after CMV antigen stimulation. Every receptor here comes from a human donor in good health (CMV status not recorded). Some clones in this sample may be carry-over from other donors' samples.

This clonotype was seen repeatedly, ten times or more. This chain uses TRBV7-2 with TRBJ1-1; possible D gene TRBD1, 6 bases. Germline-derived CDR1 and CDR2 are SGHTA and FQGNSA. Trimming cost V 5 bases and J 9 bases, with 13 bases left between them. The CDR3 length is 12 residues. The CDR3 reads CASSRRWDKAFF. The CDR3 DNA sequence: TGTGCCAGCAGCCGGAGGTGGGACAAAGCTTTCTTT.

This chain joins TRBV7-8 and TRBJ2-4, with 15 nucleotides matching TRBD2. Germline assignment: CDR1 SGHVS and CDR2 FQNEAQ. The CDR3 spans 17 residues. J was trimmed by 7 bases and V by 5 bases; bases with no gene match: 9. CDR3 in DNA: TGTGCCAGCAGCCCCCGGACTAGCGGGAGGGCCTGGAACATTCAGTACTTC. Translating gives CASSPRTSGRAWNIQYF.

This clonotype was seen a handful of times. V is TRBV7-2 and J is TRBJ2-2, with TRBD1 identical over 11 bases. The trim removed 5 bases at V and 5 bases at J, leaving 4 bases unmatched. CDR1 is SGHTA and CDR2 is FQGNSA in the germline V gene. CDR3 size: 15 residues. CDR3 in DNA: TGTGCCAGCAGCACCGGGACAGGGGGTACCGGGGAGCTGTTTTTT. Amino acids: CASSTGTGGTGELFF.

There are a few counts of this clonotype. The chain joins TRBV12-3 or TRBV12-4 to TRBJ1-1; TRBD1 aligns across 10 bases. The CDR3 totals 15 residues. V was clipped by 10 bases and J by 2 bases; unmatched bases: 10. CDR3 protein: CATRTGGRSNTEAFF. Written as DNA, the CDR3 is TGTGCCACCCGGACAGGGGGTCGGTCAAACACTGAAGCTTTCTTT.

The CDR3 region is CASSLLYLGYNEQFF. The CDR3 DNA follows: TGTGCCAGCAGCTTACTCTATCTGGGGTACAATGAGCAGTTCTTC. The J gene is TRBJ2-1, the V gene TRBV5-6; D is unclear. V shed 2 bases and J shed 4 bases, with 13 bases lying between them. Germline CDR1 reads SGHDT; CDR2 reads YYEEEE. This CDR3 contains 15 residues. Full variable domain (remainder filled in from reference TRBV5-6 and TRBJ2-1): DAGVTQSPTHLIKTRGQQVTLRCSPKSGHDTVSWYQQALGQGPQFIFQYYEEEERQRGNFPDRFSGHQFPNYSSELNVNALLLGDSALYLCASSLLYLGYNEQFFGPGTRLTVL.

The V and J genes are TRBV20-1 and TRBJ2-5; TRBD2 is a possible D gene (6 bases). The V end lost 6 bases, the J end lost 4 bases, and 18 bases lay between the germline ends. CDR1 DFQATT and CDR2 SNEGSKA come from the germline V gene (reference sequence). CDR3 size: 14 residues. CDR3 coding DNA: TGCAGTGCCCGCGGGGCAACGAAGGGAGAGACCCAGTACTTC. Amino acids: CSARGATKGETQYF.

The J gene is TRBJ1-6, the V gene TRBV25-1, with unresolved D. Germline CDR1 and CDR2: MGHDK and SYGVNS. CDR3 length: 14 residues. The ends were cut back, 1 base at V and 7 bases at J, with 8 bases in the middle. The CDR3 DNA sequence: TGTGCCAGCAGTGAATTTGGCAGCAATTCACCCCTCCACTTT. Its protein is CASSEFGSNSPLHF. Looking up the rest from reference TRBV25-1 and TRBJ1-6 gives the full variable domain: EADIYQTPRYLVIGTGKKITLECSQTMGHDKMYWYQQDPGMELHLIHYSYGVNSTEKGDLSSESTVSRIRTEHFPLTLESARPSHTSQYLCASSEFGSNSPLHFGNGTRLTVT.

This clonotype was seen a few times. The V and J genes are TRBV12-3 or TRBV12-4 and TRBJ1-5; no firm D call. The V end was cut by 3 bases, the J end by 6 bases, with 12 bases between. The CDR3 runs to 14 residues. CDR3 loop: CASSLINEGQPQHF. Written as DNA, the CDR3 is TGTGCCAGCAGTTTGATTAATGAGGGTCAGCCCCAGCATTTT.

The chain has TRBV19 and TRBJ2-3; 7 bases fit TRBD2. CDR3 length: 13 residues. After removal of 4 bases from V and 5 bases from J, the junction contained 3 bases not matched to a gene. The germline CDR1 and CDR2 sequences are LNHDA and SQIVND (reference sequence). The CDR3 DNA follows: TGTGCCAGTAGTAGCGGGAGCTTAGATACGCAGTATTTT. Amino acid sequence: CASSSGSLDTQYF. The entire variable domain, with the rest obtained from reference TRBV19 and TRBJ2-3, is as follows: DGGITQSPKYLFRKEGQNVTLSCEQNLNHDAMYWYRQDPGQGLRLIYYSQIVNDFQKGDIAEGYSVSREKKESFPLTVTSAQKNPTAFYLCASSSGSLDTQYFGPGTRLTVL.

The rearrangement joins TRBV24-1 to TRBJ2-1; 14 bases map to TRBD2. Per the germline V gene, CDR1 is KGHDR and CDR2 is SFDVKD. CDR3 length: 16 residues. V was pared by 4 bases and J by 8 bases, with 6 bases of the junction left unmatched. CDR3: CATSDPGLAGVDEQFF. In DNA, the CDR3 is TGTGCCACCAGTGACCCGGGACTAGCGGGAGTGGATGAGCAGTTCTTC.

This clonotype was recorded a few times. This rearrangement joins TRBV7-8 to TRBJ2-2; D is undetermined. Germline V gene lookup returns CDR1 SGHVS and CDR2 FQNEAQ. V dropped 10 bases and J dropped 1 base, with 13 bases sitting between them. The CDR3 totals 14 residues. CDR3 amino acids: CATPGRQNTGELFF. In DNA, the CDR3 is TGTGCCACTCCGGGTCGGCAGAACACCGGGGAGCTGTTTTTT.

This chain connects TRBV7-2 to TRBJ2-1; 11 bases are a match to TRBD2. The CDR3 runs to 15 residues. V shed 5 bases and J 7 bases; nucleotides not matched to a gene: 7. Germline CDR1 and CDR2: SGHTA and FQGNSA. The CDR3 DNA is TGTGCCAGCAGCCTAACTAGCGGGAGCCATAATGAGCAGTTCTTC. Translation gives CASSLTSGSHNEQFF.

The genes are TRBV29-1 and TRBJ2-1, with 9 bases matching TRBD2. V was pared by 7 bases and J by 6 bases, with 10 bases of the junction left unmatched. This CDR3 has 14 amino acids. The V gene's germline CDR1 is SQVTM and CDR2 ANQGSEA. The CDR3 reads CSAVAGAFPNEQFF. Written as DNA, the CDR3 is TGCAGCGCCGTAGCGGGAGCCTTCCCCAATGAGCAGTTCTTC.

This chain connects TRBV29-1 to TRBJ2-7; D not resolved. The V gene's germline CDR1 is SQVTM and CDR2 ANQGSEA. This CDR3 region has 11 residues. V was cut by 4 bases and J by 6 bases, with 10 bases left in between. CDR3 region: CSVGRPSEQYF. CDR3 in DNA: TGCAGCGTTGGACGACCCTCCGAGCAGTACTTC.

The chain links TRBV2 to TRBJ2-5, with 8 nucleotides matching TRBD2. The junction had 5 bases not matched to a gene; V was cut back by 3 bases and J by 2 bases. The CDR3 contains 15 residues. From germline, CDR1 is SNHLY and CDR2 FYNNEI. CDR3 amino acids: CASSDRPSGQETQYF. DNA for the CDR3: TGTGCCAGCAGTGACCGTCCTAGCGGGCAAGAGACCCAGTACTTC.